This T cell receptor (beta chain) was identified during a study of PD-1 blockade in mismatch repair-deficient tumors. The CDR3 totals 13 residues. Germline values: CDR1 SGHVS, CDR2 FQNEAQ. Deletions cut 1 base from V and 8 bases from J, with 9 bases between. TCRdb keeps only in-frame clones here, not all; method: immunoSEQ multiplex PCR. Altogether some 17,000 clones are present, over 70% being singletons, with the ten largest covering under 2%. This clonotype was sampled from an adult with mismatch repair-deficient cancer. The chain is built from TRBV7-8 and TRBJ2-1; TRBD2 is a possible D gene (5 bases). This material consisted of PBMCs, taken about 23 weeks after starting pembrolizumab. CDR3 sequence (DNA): TGTGCCAGCAGCTTAGATAGTAGCGATGAGCAGTTCTTC. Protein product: CASSLDSSDEQFF. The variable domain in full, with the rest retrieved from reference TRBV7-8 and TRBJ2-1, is GAGVSQSPRYKVAKRGQDVALRCDPISGHVSLFWYQQALGQGPEFLTYFQNEAQLDKSGLPSDRFFAERPEGSVSTLKIQRTQQEDSAVYLCASSLDSSDEQFFGPGTRLTVL.